These T cell receptor beta chains were read from a single sample in a study of T cell repertoires in cytomegalovirus infection. TCRdb called the reads again in MiXCR, with one record for every CDR3 protein. The data show about 920,000 distinct CDR3 sequences, less than 35% seen once. These receptors' targets are unknown. Source: cultured CD8+ T cells from PBMCs, taken from culture after CMV antigen stimulation. The receptors were gathered from a human donor in good health (CMV status not recorded). Some clones in this sample may be carry-over from other donors' samples. Each CDR3 is given with its conserved first and last residue. The order of the fields is D gene, V gene, clone size, J gene, CDR3 protein, CDR3 DNA. A D gene is named only where the DNA matches it firmly. Not every row has a clone size; where given, it reads once, few, many or a size class.

D: TRBD2; V: TRBV12-3/TRBV12-4; size: .; J: TRBJ2-5; CDR3: CASSFGTSGGLETQYF; DNA: TGTGCCAGCAGTTTTGGTACTAGCGGGGGTTTGGAGACCCAGTACTTC
D: .; V: TRBV28; size: .; J: TRBJ1-5; CDR3: CASSLWAANQPQHF; DNA: TGTGCCAGCAGTTTATGGGCGGCGAATCAGCCCCAGCATTTT
D: .; V: TRBV4-1; size: few; J: TRBJ2-2; CDR3: CASSQDWAGAGGELFF; DNA: TGCGCCAGCAGCCAAGATTGGGCGGGGGCGGGCGGGGAGCTGTTTTTT
D: .; V: TRBV19; size: once; J: TRBJ1-1; CDR3: CATASANTEAFF; DNA: TGTGCCACCGCCAGCGCGAACACTGAAGCTTTCTTT
D: .; V: TRBV7-9; size: .; J: TRBJ2-4; CDR3: CASSLNQNIQYF; DNA: TGTGCCAGCAGCTTAAATCAAAACATTCAGTACTTC
D: TRBD1; V: TRBV11-2; size: .; J: TRBJ1-1; CDR3: CASSLGGGFTGEFTEAFF; DNA: TGTGCCAGCAGTCTCGGTGGGGGATTTACAGGGGAGTTCACTGAAGCTTTCTTT
D: TRBD1; V: TRBV6-2/TRBV6-3; size: few; J: TRBJ2-2; CDR3: CASSYTGQGPFELFF; DNA: TGTGCCAGCAGTTACACGGGACAGGGTCCCTTTGAGCTGTTTTTT
D: TRBD2; V: TRBV10-3; size: .; J: TRBJ2-3; CDR3: CAIRVAGASTDTQYF; DNA: TGTGCCATCAGGGTAGCGGGGGCTAGCACAGATACGCAGTATTTT
D: .; V: TRBV27; size: .; J: TRBJ1-5; CDR3: CASSLSTVLRQPQHF; DNA: TGTGCCAGCAGTTTATCGACGGTCTTGAGGCAGCCCCAGCATTTT
D: .; V: TRBV15; size: .; J: TRBJ1-1; CDR3: CATSTPTQGLNTEAFF; DNA: TGTGCCACCAGCACCCCAACCCAGGGTTTGAACACTGAAGCTTTCTTT
D: .; V: TRBV27; size: few; J: TRBJ2-7; CDR3: CASRRSFSYEQYF; DNA: TGTGCCAGCAGACGGTCCTTCTCCTACGAGCAGTACTTC
D: TRBD1; V: TRBV10-3; size: few; J: TRBJ1-2; CDR3: CAISGWDVGTGFNGYTF; DNA: TGTGCCATCAGCGGGTGGGACGTCGGGACAGGGTTTAATGGCTACACCTTC
D: .; V: TRBV10-3; size: .; J: TRBJ2-3; CDR3: CAIRLGAPFTDTQYF; DNA: TGTGCCATCAGGCTGGGGGCCCCCTTCACAGATACGCAGTATTTT
D: .; V: TRBV2; size: .; J: TRBJ2-1; CDR3: CASSPEWDGEQFF; DNA: TGTGCCAGCAGCCCCGAGTGGGACGGTGAGCAGTTCTTC
D: TRBD2; V: TRBV7-2; size: many; J: TRBJ2-5; CDR3: CASSPREGRILQETQYF; DNA: TGTGCCAGCAGCCCTCGGGAGGGCCGGATCCTCCAAGAGACCCAGTACTTC
D: TRBD1; V: TRBV27; size: .; J: TRBJ1-2; CDR3: CASSLRQGDYGYTF; DNA: TGTGCCAGCAGTTTAAGGCAGGGGGACTATGGCTACACCTTC
D: TRBD1; V: TRBV20-1; size: .; J: TRBJ2-4; CDR3: CSARPGQNIQYF; DNA: TGCAGTGCTAGACCGGGACAGAACATTCAGTACTTC
D: TRBD1; V: TRBV6-2/TRBV6-3; size: .; J: TRBJ1-1; CDR3: CASSLQGAAEAFF; DNA: TGTGCCAGCAGCCTACAGGGGGCTGCTGAAGCTTTCTTT
D: TRBD1; V: TRBV5-1; size: .; J: TRBJ1-1; CDR3: CASSGGQREAFF; DNA: TGCGCCAGCAGCGGGGGACAGCGAGAAGCTTTCTTT
D: .; V: TRBV7-8; size: .; J: TRBJ2-1; CDR3: CASSPSPGPSGFF; DNA: TGTGCCAGCAGCCCCTCCCCGGGACCCTCGGGGTTCTTC
D: TRBD2; V: TRBV20-1; size: .; J: TRBJ2-1; CDR3: CSARVGGSSYNEQFF; DNA: TGCAGTGCTAGAGTGGGGGGGAGCTCCTACAATGAGCAGTTCTTC
D: .; V: TRBV5-6; size: .; J: TRBJ2-7; CDR3: CASSSKGTEDEQYF; DNA: TGTGCCAGCAGCTCGAAAGGAACAGAGGACGAGCAGTACTTC
D: .; V: TRBV6-2/TRBV6-3; size: .; J: TRBJ1-1; CDR3: CASSESGWTEAFF; DNA: TGTGCCAGCAGTGAATCGGGGTGGACTGAAGCTTTCTTT
D: .; V: TRBV6-6; size: many; J: TRBJ1-6; CDR3: CASSYDRPFISAGFYNSPLHF; DNA: TGTGCCAGCAGTTACGACAGGCCCTTTATTTCGGCGGGTTTTTATAATTCACCCCTCCACTTT
D: .; V: TRBV4-1; size: .; J: TRBJ2-4; CDR3: CASSQPSKNIQYF; DNA: TGCGCCAGCAGCCAGCCGTCCAAAAACATTCAGTACTTC
D: .; V: TRBV25-1; size: few; J: TRBJ1-4; CDR3: CASSVWGANEKLFF; DNA: TGTGCCAGCAGTGTTTGGGGGGCTAATGAAAAACTGTTTTTT
D: .; V: TRBV6-5; size: few; J: TRBJ1-6; CDR3: CASRPPGFPPENSPLHF; DNA: TGTGCCAGCAGACCTCCAGGGTTCCCCCCGGAGAATTCACCCCTCCACTTT
D: .; V: TRBV28; size: few; J: TRBJ1-2; CDR3: CASSPPVAANYGYTF; DNA: TGTGCCAGCAGCCCCCCGGTGGCAGCTAACTATGGCTACACCTTC
D: .; V: TRBV11-3; size: many; J: TRBJ2-1; CDR3: CASSLAGQWGEQFF; DNA: TGTGCCAGCAGCTTAGCCGGACAGTGGGGTGAGCAGTTCTTC
D: .; V: TRBV27; size: .; J: TRBJ2-2; CDR3: CASSLDAGSYTGELFF; DNA: TGTGCCAGCAGTTTAGATGCGGGGAGTTACACCGGGGAGCTGTTTTTT
D: .; V: TRBV20-1; size: few; J: TRBJ2-1; CDR3: CSARDRSSSGEQFF; DNA: TGCAGTGCTAGAGATCGTAGTAGCAGCGGTGAGCAGTTCTTC
D: .; V: TRBV12-3/TRBV12-4; size: few; J: TRBJ2-2; CDR3: CASSPGPANTGELFF; DNA: TGTGCCAGCAGTCCGGGACCGGCGAACACCGGGGAGCTGTTTTTT
D: .; V: TRBV7-9; size: few; J: TRBJ1-2; CDR3: CASSLVSAHGYTF; DNA: TGTGCCAGCAGCTTAGTTTCGGCCCATGGCTACACCTTC
D: .; V: TRBV6-5; size: few; J: TRBJ2-1; CDR3: CASSYSIGENNEQFF; DNA: TGTGCCAGCAGTTACTCGATCGGGGAAAACAATGAGCAGTTCTTC
D: TRBD2; V: TRBV27; size: few; J: TRBJ2-3; CDR3: CASSSGGVGTDTQYF; DNA: TGTGCCAGCAGTAGCGGGGGAGTGGGCACAGATACGCAGTATTTT
D: TRBD1; V: TRBV7-9; size: few; J: TRBJ2-7; CDR3: CASSHGTGGFEQYF; DNA: TGTGCCAGCAGCCACGGGACAGGGGGCTTTGAGCAGTACTTC
D: .; V: TRBV27; size: .; J: TRBJ2-3; CDR3: CASSLGGKPDTQYF; DNA: TGTGCCAGCAGTTTGGGGGGAAAGCCAGATACGCAGTATTTT
D: .; V: TRBV7-6; size: .; J: TRBJ1-6; CDR3: CASSSSRGLIDSPLHF; DNA: TGTGCCAGCAGCTCCTCTCGGGGGCTCATAGATTCACCCCTCCACTTT
D: .; V: TRBV12-3/TRBV12-4; size: .; J: TRBJ1-1; CDR3: CASIPYAGANTEAFF; DNA: TGTGCCAGCATCCCGTACGCGGGGGCGAACACTGAAGCTTTCTTT
D: .; V: TRBV5-5; size: few; J: TRBJ2-7; CDR3: CASSLEGVAYEQYF; DNA: TGTGCCAGCAGCTTGGAGGGGGTAGCCTACGAGCAGTACTTC
D: .; V: TRBV5-5; size: .; J: TRBJ1-1; CDR3: CASSLAPGVNTEAFF; DNA: TGTGCCAGCAGCTTGGCCCCGGGGGTGAACACTGAAGCTTTCTTT
D: .; V: TRBV18; size: .; J: TRBJ1-4; CDR3: CASSLYNEKLFF; DNA: TGTGCCAGCTCACTGTATAATGAAAAACTGTTTTTT
D: TRBD1; V: TRBV4-3; size: .; J: TRBJ2-7; CDR3: CASSQGRTGASYEQYF; DNA: TGCGCCAGCAGCCAAGGTCGGACAGGGGCCTCCTACGAGCAGTACTTC
D: .; V: TRBV19; size: .; J: TRBJ1-5; CDR3: CASSMTFRGNPWPQHF; DNA: TGTGCCAGTAGTATGACATTTAGGGGGAACCCATGGCCCCAGCATTTT
D: .; V: TRBV6-5; size: few; J: TRBJ1-1; CDR3: CASSYSLDSRNTEAFF; DNA: TGTGCCAGCAGTTACTCCTTGGACAGCAGAAACACTGAAGCTTTCTTT
D: .; V: TRBV2; size: .; J: TRBJ2-3; CDR3: CASSIRDNRVADTQYF; DNA: TGTGCCAGCAGTATTCGGGACAACCGAGTCGCAGATACGCAGTATTTT
D: TRBD1; V: TRBV28; size: few; J: TRBJ1-1; CDR3: CASSLNRGIVTEAFF; DNA: TGTGCCAGCAGTTTGAACAGGGGAATAGTCACTGAAGCTTTCTTT
D: TRBD1; V: TRBV2; size: few; J: TRBJ1-5; CDR3: CASSEGWTGNMNQPQHF; DNA: TGTGCCAGCAGTGAGGGGTGGACAGGGAATATGAATCAGCCCCAGCATTTT
D: .; V: TRBV20-1; size: .; J: TRBJ2-7; CDR3: CSARARNSYEQYF; DNA: TGCAGTGCTAGAGCTCGGAACTCCTACGAGCAGTACTTC
D: TRBD1; V: TRBV4-3; size: .; J: TRBJ2-2; CDR3: CASSKGQGSTGELFF; DNA: TGCGCCAGCAGCAAAGGACAGGGGAGCACCGGGGAGCTGTTTTTT
D: .; V: TRBV7-8; size: few; J: TRBJ1-4; CDR3: CASTPRGSLEKLFF; DNA: TGTGCCAGCACCCCCCGGGGGTCCCTTGAAAAACTGTTTTTT
D: .; V: TRBV7-3; size: .; J: TRBJ2-6; CDR3: CASSLNEGAGANVLTF; DNA: TGTGCCAGCAGCTTAAATGAGGGTGCTGGGGCCAACGTCCTGACTTTC
D: .; V: TRBV7-8; size: many; J: TRBJ2-7; CDR3: CASSLETGIAREQYF; DNA: TGTGCCAGCAGCTTAGAGACAGGAATAGCGCGCGAGCAGTACTTC
D: TRBD2; V: TRBV27; size: .; J: TRBJ2-1; CDR3: CASSLSSGRSYNEQFF; DNA: TGTGCCAGCAGTTTGAGTAGCGGGAGATCCTACAATGAGCAGTTCTTC
D: .; V: TRBV7-9; size: .; J: TRBJ2-2; CDR3: CASSPQGGAFTGELFF; DNA: TGTGCCAGCAGCCCCCAAGGGGGGGCCTTCACCGGGGAGCTGTTTTTT
D: .; V: TRBV19; size: few; J: TRBJ2-7; CDR3: CASSIGTAGDEQYF; DNA: TGTGCCAGTAGTATCGGGACAGCGGGCGACGAGCAGTACTTC
D: .; V: TRBV7-2; size: .; J: TRBJ1-1; CDR3: CASSSPSDRNTEAFF; DNA: TGTGCCAGCAGCTCCCCCTCGGACAGGAACACTGAAGCTTTCTTT
D: .; V: TRBV6-1; size: many; J: TRBJ1-1; CDR3: CASRHPEGVMNTEAFF; DNA: TGTGCCAGCAGACACCCGGAGGGGGTAATGAACACTGAAGCTTTCTTT